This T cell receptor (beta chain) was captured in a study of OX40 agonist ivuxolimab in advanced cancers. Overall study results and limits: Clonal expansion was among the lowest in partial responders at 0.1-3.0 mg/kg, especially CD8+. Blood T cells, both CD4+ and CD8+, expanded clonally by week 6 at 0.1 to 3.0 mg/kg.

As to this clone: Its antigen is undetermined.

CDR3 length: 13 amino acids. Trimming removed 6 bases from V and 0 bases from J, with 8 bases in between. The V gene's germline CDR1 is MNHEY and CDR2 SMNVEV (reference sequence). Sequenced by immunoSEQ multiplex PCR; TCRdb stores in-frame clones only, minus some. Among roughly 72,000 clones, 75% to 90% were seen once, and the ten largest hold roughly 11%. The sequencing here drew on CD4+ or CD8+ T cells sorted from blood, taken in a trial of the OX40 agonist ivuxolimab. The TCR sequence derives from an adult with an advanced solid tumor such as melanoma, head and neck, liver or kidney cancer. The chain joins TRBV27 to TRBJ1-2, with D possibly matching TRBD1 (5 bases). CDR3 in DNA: TGTGCCAGCAGGACAGCCGCTAACTATGGCTACACCTTC. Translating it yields CASRTAANYGYTF.